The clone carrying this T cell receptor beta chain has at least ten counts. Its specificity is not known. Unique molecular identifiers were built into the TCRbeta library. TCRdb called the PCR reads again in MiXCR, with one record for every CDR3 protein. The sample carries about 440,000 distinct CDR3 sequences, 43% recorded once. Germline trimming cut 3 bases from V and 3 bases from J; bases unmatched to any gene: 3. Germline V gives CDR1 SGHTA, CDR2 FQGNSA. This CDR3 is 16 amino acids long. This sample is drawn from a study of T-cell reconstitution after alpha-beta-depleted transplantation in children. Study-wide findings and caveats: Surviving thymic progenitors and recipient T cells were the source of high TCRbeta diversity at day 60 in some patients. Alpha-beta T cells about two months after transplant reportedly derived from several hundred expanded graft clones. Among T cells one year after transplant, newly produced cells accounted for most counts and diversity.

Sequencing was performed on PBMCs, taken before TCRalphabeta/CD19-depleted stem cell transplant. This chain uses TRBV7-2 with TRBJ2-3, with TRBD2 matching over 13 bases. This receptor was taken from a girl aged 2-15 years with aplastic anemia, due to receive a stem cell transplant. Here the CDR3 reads CASSFQGLAGTDTQYF. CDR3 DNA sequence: TGTGCCAGCAGCTTCCAGGGACTAGCGGGAACAGATACGCAGTATTTT.